One and the same sample provided the 8 T cell receptor beta chains below, sequenced in a study of technical replicates of blood from a few donors. Assay: immunoSEQ multiplex PCR; the TCRdb copy retains only in-frame clones and omits some. This sample has around 67,000 clones, with roughly 92% found just once. Material: T cells isolated from PBMCs. These receptors were obtained from a human donor in good health.

For the CDR3, the DNA is TGTGCCAGCAGCTCAACCATGAACACTGAAGCTTTCTTT. It specifies CASSSTMNTEAFF. The chain couples TRBV7-3 to TRBJ1-1; D is ambiguous. CDR3 length: 13 amino acids. Germline assignment: CDR1 SGHTA and CDR2 FQGTGA. Trimming removed 4 bases from V and 0 bases from J, with 6 bases in between.

The chain is built from TRBV4-2 and TRBJ1-1; D is uncertain. Per germline, CDR1 LGHNA and CDR2 YNFKEQ. The CDR3 has 14 amino acids. V lost 1 base to trimming and J lost 1 base, with 7 bases between them. In nucleotides, the CDR3 is TGTGCCAGCAGCCAAGTTCAGGAGAACACTGAAGCTTTCTTT. Residues: CASSQVQENTEAFF.

The V call is TRBV29-1, the J call TRBJ1-4; no reliable D call. Germline-derived CDR1 and CDR2 are SQVTM and ANQGSEA. V lost 7 bases and J 0 bases, leaving 9 bases between the germline ends. CDR3 size: 13 residues. CDR3 region: CSAARATNEKLFF. Here the CDR3 DNA reads TGCAGCGCCGCCCGGGCAACTAATGAAAAACTGTTTTTT.

The chain has TRBV2 and TRBJ1-3, with D hard to call. In germline, CDR1 is SNHLY, CDR2 FYNNEI. V was shortened by 8 bases and J by 2 bases, with 10 bases between the two germline ends. The length of the CDR3 is 13 residues. CDR3 residues: CASGQYTGNTIYF. DNA of the CDR3: TGTGCCAGCGGGCAATACACTGGAAACACCATATATTTT. Using reference TRBV2 and TRBJ1-3 for the parts outside the CDR3, the full variable domain is EPEVTQTPSHQVTQMGQEVILRCVPISNHLYFYWYRQILGQKVEFLVSFYNNEISEKSEIFDDQFSVERPDGSNFTLKIRSTKLEDSAMYFCASGQYTGNTIYFGEGSWLTVV.

The genes are TRBV6-5 and TRBJ2-2; TRBD1 matches at 7 bases. J was trimmed by 7 bases and V by 6 bases; bases with no gene match: 11. This CDR3 is built from 15 residues. CDR1 is MNHEY, CDR2 SVGAGI, per germline. The CDR3 DNA reads TGTGCCAGCAGCTACAGACAGGGTGGGGACGGGGAGCTGTTTTTT. Its protein is CASSYRQGGDGELFF.

This sequence joins TRBV29-1 and TRBJ1-1; no clear D. The CDR3 covers 11 residues. The V gene lost 6 bases and the J gene lost 8 bases, with 13 bases spanning the gap. CDR1 is SQVTM, CDR2 ANQGSEA, per germline. Here the CDR3 reads CSVEEETEAFF. The CDR3, as DNA: TGCAGCGTCGAGGAAGAGACCGAAGCTTTCTTT.

The sample holds one count of this clone. J is TRBJ2-4 and V is TRBV4-3; TRBD2 aligns across 7 bases. The length of the CDR3 is 17 residues. V was pared by 0 bases and J by 2 bases, with 7 bases of the junction left unmatched. Germline V CDR1 and CDR2: LGHNA, YSLEER. The DNA for the CDR3 is TGCGCCAGCAGCCAAGAGGGGGGAGGGCCGTCCAAAAACATTCAGTACTTC. It codes for CASSQEGGGPSKNIQYF.

The gene calls are TRBV29-1 and TRBJ2-7; D perhaps matches TRBD2 (6 bases). The V end was cut by 1 base, the J end by 4 bases, with 14 bases between. The CDR3 consists of 14 residues. Germline CDR1 reads SQVTM; CDR2 reads ANQGSEA. Here the CDR3 DNA reads TGCAGCGTTGAAGGTTTTGGGGGACTTTACGAGCAGTACTTC. Protein: CSVEGFGGLYEQYF.